The T cell receptor beta chain under discussion was sequenced for a study of PD-L1 blockade in urothelial cancer. The method was immunoSEQ multiplex PCR; TCRdb's version includes in-frame clones alone and lacks a portion of them. The table lists around 80,000 clones, less than 95% of them singletons, with roughly 0.8% in the top ten. The CDR3 spans 15 residues. CDR1 and CDR2 (germline): SGDLS, YYNGEE. Trimming took off 3 bases at V and 2 bases at J, with 13 bases between the two ends. Time point indicated: peripheral blood 6 weeks after treatment start. The sequences come from PBMCs, collected around atezolizumab (anti-PD-L1) treatment. This rearrangement joins TRBV9 to TRBJ2-3; possibly TRBD2 for D (6 bases). The clonotype originates from an elderly woman with urothelial cancer. CDR3 sequence (DNA): TGTGCCAGCAGCGCCCGGGACTCCCCCACAGATACGCAGTATTTT. Protein: CASSARDSPTDTQYF.